The 26 T cell receptor beta chains below come from one sample, sequenced in a study of T-cell reconstitution after alpha-beta-depleted transplantation in children (dated by TCRdb to the mid-2010s). Libraries were prepared through PCR. Sequenced using an Illumina HiSeq 2500. To normalize quantification of the TCRbeta repertoire, the TCR libraries were built with molecular barcoding that relied on unique molecular identifiers. TCRdb took the public reads, trimmed them with fastp at Q25, ran MiXCR for clone calling and kept in-frame beta chains. A single entry per CDR3 protein holds the most common genes and DNA from its merged rows. The sample includes about 180,000 distinct CDR3 sequences, with 11% observed a single time. The ten largest clones take up less than 15% of the sample. Read against the paper, the sample's treatment or condition label means: allogeneic hematopoietic cell transplantation with graft depleted of TCRalphabeta T cells and CD19 B cells.

The source was PBMCs, collected before TCRalphabeta/CD19-depleted stem cell transplant. These receptors were obtained from a boy aged 2-15 years with acute myeloid leukemia, due to receive a stem cell transplant.

This clonotype was recorded many times. This rearrangement joins TRBV5-4 to TRBJ1-2; D gene unclear. The V gene lost 0 bases and the J gene lost 1 base, with 10 bases spanning the gap. The germline V gene has CDR1 SGHNT and CDR2 YYREEE (reference sequence). The CDR3 loop spans 15 amino acids. The CDR3 loop is CASSLGTDVNYGYTF. The CDR3 DNA follows: TGTGCCAGCAGCTTGGGAACGGATGTTAACTATGGCTACACCTTC.

CDR3 coding DNA: TGTGCCAGCAGTCGACCGAACACTGAAGCTTTCTTT. Amino acids: CASSRPNTEAFF. The V call is TRBV6-5, the J call TRBJ1-1; D gene unclear. Germline CDR1 and CDR2: MNHEY and SVGAGI. CDR3 length: 12 residues. The V end lost 5 bases, the J end lost 1 base, and 5 bases lay between the germline ends.

This clonotype has ten or more counts. The chain combines TRBV27 with TRBJ1-5; D is ambiguous. CDR3 size: 13 residues. V shed 5 bases and J shed 2 bases, with 7 bases lying between them. Looked up from germline, CDR1 is MNHEY and CDR2 is SMNVEV (reference sequence). The CDR3 protein is CASSPTRNQPQHF. The CDR3 DNA reads TGTGCCAGCAGTCCAACACGCAATCAGCCCCAGCATTTT.

Many counts were recorded for this clonotype. This chain connects TRBV9 to TRBJ1-2, with 8 positions matching TRBD1. Germline CDR1 is SGDLS and CDR2 is YYNGEE. V trimming: 5 bases; J trimming: 3 bases; junction bases outside the gene matches: 3. The CDR3 contains 13 residues. CDR3 sequence (DNA): TGTGCCAGCAGTTGGGGACAGGACTATGGCTACACCTTC. Translating gives CASSWGQDYGYTF.

This clonotype showed up many times. The rearrangement joins TRBV5-4 to TRBJ2-3, with 9 bases identical to TRBD2. Trimming at V came to 6 bases and at J to 2 bases, leaving 10 bases not matched to a gene. CDR1 is SGHNT and CDR2 is YYREEE in the germline V gene (reference sequence). This CDR3 comprises 16 residues. CDR3 sequence reads: CASNLWSGGHTDTQYF. The CDR3 bases are TGTGCCAGCAACCTTTGGAGCGGGGGGCACACAGATACGCAGTATTTT.

A remark on this clonotype: A much bigger clone sits one base away, suggesting this may be a read error. The chain carries TRBV5-1 and TRBJ2-2, with 9 bases identical to TRBD1. CDR3 length: 13 residues. With 9 bases clipped from V and 4 bases from J, the junction kept 4 bases outside the gene matches. Looked up from germline, CDR1 is SGHRS and CDR2 is YFSETQ. In nucleotides, the CDR3 is TGCGCCACCGGACAGGGGTCCACCGGGGAGCTGTTTTTT. Its translation is CATGQGSTGELFF.

This clonotype was detected a few times. The rearrangement links TRBV29-1 to TRBJ1-4; D is possibly TRBD1 (5 bases). V shed 4 bases and J shed 7 bases, with 10 bases lying between them. The CDR3 totals 12 residues. Per germline, CDR1 SQVTM and CDR2 ANQGSEA. Here the CDR3 reads CSVGDGSEKLFF. The CDR3 coding sequence is TGCAGCGTTGGGGACGGATCTGAAAAACTGTTTTTT. Looking up the rest from reference TRBV29-1 and TRBJ1-4 gives the full variable domain: SAVISQKPSRDICQRGTSLTIQCQVDSQVTMMFWYRQQPGQSLTLIATANQGSEATYESGFVIDKFPISRPNLTFSTLTVSNMSPEDSSIYLCSVGDGSEKLFFGSGTQLSVL.

This clonotype was seen at least ten times. The J gene is TRBJ1-2, the V gene TRBV20-1; perhaps TRBD1 as D (5 bases). Germline V lookup: CDR1 DFQATT, CDR2 SNEGSKA (reference sequence). V lost 2 bases and J lost 4, with 11 bases in between. This CDR3 region has 13 residues. This chain's CDR3 is CSARQGDGYGYTF. Here the CDR3 DNA reads TGCAGTGCTAGACAGGGAGATGGCTATGGCTACACCTTC.

This clonotype showed up many times. This sequence joins TRBV28 and TRBJ2-1; 7 bases are shared with TRBD2. Germline V lookup: CDR1 MDHEN, CDR2 SYDVKM. The CDR3 totals 12 residues. The DNA of the CDR3 is TGTGCTGCGGTAGCGGGCAGTGGTGAGCAGTTCTTC. Its protein product is CAAVAGSGEQFF.

In this sample, this clonotype turned up many times. CDR3 in DNA: TGTGCCAGCAGTCCGCGGACAGGAATTTATCCGGAGACCCAGTACTTC. Amino acid sequence: CASSPRTGIYPETQYF. The chain has TRBV28 and TRBJ2-5, with TRBD1 matching 7 bases. Trimming at V came to 5 bases and at J to 5 bases, leaving 14 bases not matched to a gene. The CDR3 totals 16 residues. Germline V CDR1 and CDR2: MDHEN, SYDVKM.

This clonotype occurred many times. The J gene is TRBJ2-3, the V gene TRBV11-2, with 9 bases aligning to TRBD1. Germline CDR1 SGHAT, CDR2 FQNNGV. V lost 5 bases, J lost 6 bases, and 3 bases stayed unmatched. The CDR3 is made up of 13 amino acids. CDR3 nucleotide sequence: TGTGCCAGCAGCAAAGACAGGGGGGATACGCAGTATTTT. It yields the protein CASSKDRGDTQYF.

The table lists this clonotype with many counts. The chain recombines TRBV12-3 or TRBV12-4 with TRBJ1-4; D not certain. Trimming removed 6 bases at V and 5 bases at J, with 10 bases between. The CDR3 consists of 13 residues. CDR3 residues: CASRIRENEKLFF. CDR3 in DNA: TGTGCCAGCAGGATCCGGGAAAATGAAAAACTGTTTTTT.

This clonotype was detected many times. The chain couples TRBV5-1 to TRBJ1-1; tentatively, D is TRBD1 (5 bases). The CDR3 extends over 16 amino acids. V was pared by 4 bases and J by 0 bases, with 16 bases between. In germline, CDR1 is SGHRS, CDR2 YFSETQ. In DNA form, the CDR3 reads TGCGCCAGCAGCCCACCAACGGGGACGGTGAACACTGAAGCTTTCTTT. This gives the protein CASSPPTGTVNTEAFF.

This clonotype was seen at least ten times. The chain uses TRBV19 and TRBJ2-3; D not certain. In germline, CDR1 is LNHDA, CDR2 SQIVND (reference sequence). V was cut by 5 bases and J by 5 bases, with 8 bases left in between. The CDR3 is made up of 12 amino acids. CDR3 in amino acids: CASSHPGDTQYF. The DNA of the CDR3 is TGTGCCAGTAGTCACCCCGGAGATACGCAGTATTTT.

This chain links TRBV20-1 with TRBJ1-5; TRBD1 is a possible D gene (5 bases). Trimming took 0 bases from V and 2 from J, leaving 5 bases between them. The germline V gene encodes CDR1 DFQATT and CDR2 SNEGSKA (reference sequence). This CDR3 is built from 13 residues. CDR3 sequence reads: CSAREQGNQPQHF. Written as DNA, the CDR3 is TGCAGTGCTAGAGAACAGGGCAATCAGCCCCAGCATTTT.

This clonotype was counted many times. V is TRBV6-1 and J is TRBJ2-3; D call uncertain. Trimming removed 6 bases from V and 3 bases from J, with 19 bases in between. CDR3 size: 16 residues. In germline, CDR1 is MNHNS, CDR2 SASEGT. The CDR3: CASSLRRAKMTDTQYF. CDR3 bases: TGTGCCAGCAGCCTTCGCCGGGCCAAGATGACAGATACGCAGTATTTT.

This clonotype was detected ten times or more. This chain connects TRBV5-1 to TRBJ2-1, with D tentatively TRBD1 (5 bases). Looked up from germline, CDR1 is SGHRS and CDR2 is YFSETQ. The CDR3 consists of 15 residues. V lost 0 bases, J lost 0 bases, and 7 bases lay in between. In nucleotides, the CDR3 is TGCGCCAGCAGCTTGGTGGGGCTCTCCTACAATGAGCAGTTCTTC. Its translation is CASSLVGLSYNEQFF. Full variable domain (outside the CDR3, taken from reference TRBV5-1 and TRBJ2-1): KAGVTQTPRYLIKTRGQQVTLSCSPISGHRSVSWYQQTPGQGLQFLFEYFSETQRNKGNFPGRFSGRQFSNSRSEMNVSTLELGDSALYLCASSLVGLSYNEQFFGPGTRLTVL.

This clonotype came up many times. The V and J genes are TRBV20-1 and TRBJ2-3; the D gene is possibly TRBD1 (6 bases). The germline V and J ends were trimmed by 6 bases and 1 base, with 17 bases remaining between them. Germline V CDR1 and CDR2: DFQATT, SNEGSKA (reference sequence). CDR3 length: 15 amino acids. The CDR3 reads CSATPRNRGTDTQYF. In DNA form, the CDR3 reads TGCAGTGCAACACCTCGAAACAGGGGCACAGATACGCAGTATTTT.

This clonotype has ten or more counts. The DNA of the CDR3 is TGCAGTGCCCTTGGGGACAGTGAAGAGCAGTACTTC. Its protein is CSALGDSEEQYF. The chain recombines TRBV20-1 with TRBJ2-7; 7 nucleotides agree with TRBD1. CDR3 length: 12 amino acids. Germline loops: CDR1 DFQATT, CDR2 SNEGSKA (reference sequence). J lost 7 bases, V lost 6 bases, and 9 bases had no gene match.

This chain uses TRBV30 with TRBJ2-7; D is ambiguous. Germline V gene data show CDR1 as GTSNPN and CDR2 as SVGIG (reference sequence). V was cut by 0 bases and J by 3 bases, with 6 bases left in between. The CDR3 is made up of 12 amino acids. The CDR3 loop reads CAWSVVIYEQYF. The DNA for the CDR3 is TGTGCCTGGAGTGTAGTCATCTACGAGCAGTACTTC.

This clonotype occurred many times. This chain links TRBV5-1 with TRBJ1-1, with 8 bases fitting TRBD1. Germline V gene data show CDR1 as SGHRS and CDR2 as YFSETQ. The CDR3 runs to 15 residues. V was pared by 0 bases and J by 1 base, with 2 bases of the junction left unmatched. This CDR3 is CASSLAGTGNTEAFF. The CDR3 nucleotides are TGCGCCAGCAGCTTGGCAGGGACAGGGAACACTGAAGCTTTCTTT.

This clonotype was found many times. The chain combines TRBV12-3 or TRBV12-4 with TRBJ2-1; weak D call: TRBD2 (5 bases). There are 12 residues in the CDR3. The V gene lost 8 bases and the J gene lost 5 bases, with 10 bases spanning the gap. Written as DNA, the CDR3 is TGTGCCAGCGGCAAGCGGCACAATGAGCAGTTCTTC. It translates to CASGKRHNEQFF.

This clonotype came up many times. The V call is TRBV20-1, the J call TRBJ2-2; 7 nucleotides agree with TRBD1. The germline gives CDR1 DFQATT, CDR2 SNEGSKA (reference sequence). There are 16 residues in the CDR3. Losses at the gene ends were 3 bases for V and 1 base for J; bases not matched to a gene: 8. The CDR3 region has the DNA TGCAGTGCTAGTAGCCGGGACAGCTGGAACACCGGGGAGCTGTTTTTT. Its translation is CSASSRDSWNTGELFF.

This clonotype was detected only a few times. The gene calls are TRBV28 and TRBJ2-4; D gene ambiguous. This CDR3 comprises 19 residues. Deletions cut 2 bases from V and 3 bases from J, with 23 bases between. The germline CDR1 and CDR2 sequences are MDHEN and SYDVKM. The CDR3 coding sequence is TGTGCCAGCAGTTTACCAAACAGAGGTCGAGGTCTCGGCAAAAACATTCAGTACTTC. This encodes CASSLPNRGRGLGKNIQYF.

In its sample, this clonotype was seen many times. The CDR3 sequence is CASSSGQVPSYEQYF. For the CDR3, the DNA is TGCGCCAGCAGCAGCGGCCAGGTGCCGTCCTACGAGCAGTACTTC. The V gene is TRBV5-1, the J gene TRBJ2-7, with D perhaps TRBD2 (5 bases). The germline V gene encodes CDR1 SGHRS and CDR2 YFSETQ. The CDR3 runs 15 residues. V dropped 4 bases and J dropped 1 base, with 15 bases sitting between them. Looking up the rest from reference TRBV5-1 and TRBJ2-7 gives the full variable domain: KAGVTQTPRYLIKTRGQQVTLSCSPISGHRSVSWYQQTPGQGLQFLFEYFSETQRNKGNFPGRFSGRQFSNSRSEMNVSTLELGDSALYLCASSSGQVPSYEQYFGPGTRLTVT.

In its sample, this clonotype was seen many times. The chain couples TRBV5-1 to TRBJ2-3; D tentatively fits TRBD1 or TRBD2 (5 bases each). The CDR3 spans 17 residues. Germline CDR1 SGHRS, CDR2 YFSETQ. Trimming cost V 3 bases and J 2 bases, with 19 bases left between them. The CDR3 DNA follows: TGCGCCAGCAGCTCTTCCCCTACAGGACTCCTCACAGATACGCAGTATTTT. Its protein product is CASSSSPTGLLTDTQYF.